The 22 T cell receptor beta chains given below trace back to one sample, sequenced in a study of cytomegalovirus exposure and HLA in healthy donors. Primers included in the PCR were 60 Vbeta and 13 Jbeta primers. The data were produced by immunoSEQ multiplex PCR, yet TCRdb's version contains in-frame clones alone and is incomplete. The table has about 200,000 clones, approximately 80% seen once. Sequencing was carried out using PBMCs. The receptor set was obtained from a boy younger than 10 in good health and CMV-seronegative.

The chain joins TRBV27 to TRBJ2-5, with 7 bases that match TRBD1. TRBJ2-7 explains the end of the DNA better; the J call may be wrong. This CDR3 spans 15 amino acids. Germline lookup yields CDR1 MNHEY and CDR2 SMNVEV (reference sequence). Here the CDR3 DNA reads TGTGCCAGCAGTTGGGACAGCCGAACCCCCTACGAGCAGTACTTC. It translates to CASSWDSRTPYEQYF.

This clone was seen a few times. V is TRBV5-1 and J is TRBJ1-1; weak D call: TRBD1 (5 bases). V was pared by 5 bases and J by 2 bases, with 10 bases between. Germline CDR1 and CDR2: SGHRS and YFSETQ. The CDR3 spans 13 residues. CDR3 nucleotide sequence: TGCGCCAGCAGGGAGACAGATAACACTGAAGCTTTCTTT. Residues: CASRETDNTEAFF.

The CDR3 loop is CASRPGLGPVETQYF. The CDR3 nucleotides read TGTGCCAGTAGACCGGGACTAGGGCCGGTGGAGACCCAGTACTTC. This chain connects TRBV19 to TRBJ2-5; 8 positions match TRBD2. The V gene's germline CDR1 is LNHDA and CDR2 SQIVND (reference sequence). With 6 bases clipped from V and 5 bases from J, the junction kept 11 bases outside the gene matches. CDR3 length equals 15 residues.

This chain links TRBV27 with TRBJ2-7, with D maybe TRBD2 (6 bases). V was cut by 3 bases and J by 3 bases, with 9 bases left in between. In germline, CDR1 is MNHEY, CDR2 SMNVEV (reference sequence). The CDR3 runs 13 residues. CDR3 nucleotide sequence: TGTGCCAGCAGTTTTAACGGGGGCTACGAGCAGTACTTC. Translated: CASSFNGGYEQYF.

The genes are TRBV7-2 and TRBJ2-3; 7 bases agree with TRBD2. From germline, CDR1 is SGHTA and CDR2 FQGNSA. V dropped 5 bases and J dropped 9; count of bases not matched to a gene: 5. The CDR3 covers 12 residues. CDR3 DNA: TGTGCCAGCAGCCCCGGGACTACAACGCAGTATTTT. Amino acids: CASSPGTTTQYF.

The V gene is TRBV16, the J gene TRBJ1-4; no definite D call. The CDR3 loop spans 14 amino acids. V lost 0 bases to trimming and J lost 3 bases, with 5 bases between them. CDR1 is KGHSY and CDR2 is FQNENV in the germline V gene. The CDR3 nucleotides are TGTGCCAGCAGCCAATCGAGGGCTAATGAAAAACTGTTTTTT. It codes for CASSQSRANEKLFF. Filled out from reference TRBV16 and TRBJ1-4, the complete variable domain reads GEEVAQTPKHLVRGEGQKAKLYCAPIKGHSYVFWYQQVLKNEFKFLISFQNENVFDETGMPKERFSAKCLPNSPCSLEIQATKLEDSAVYFCASSQSRANEKLFFGSGTQLSVL.

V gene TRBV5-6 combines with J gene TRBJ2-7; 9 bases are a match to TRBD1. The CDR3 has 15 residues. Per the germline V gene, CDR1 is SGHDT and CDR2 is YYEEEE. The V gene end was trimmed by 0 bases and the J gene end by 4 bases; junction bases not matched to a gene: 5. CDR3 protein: CASSLGGQGRYEQYF. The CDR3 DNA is TGTGCCAGCAGCTTGGGGGGACAGGGTCGATACGAGCAGTACTTC. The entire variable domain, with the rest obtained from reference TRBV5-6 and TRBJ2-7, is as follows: DAGVTQSPTHLIKTRGQQVTLRCSPKSGHDTVSWYQQALGQGPQFIFQYYEEEERQRGNFPDRFSGHQFPNYSSELNVNALLLGDSALYLCASSLGGQGRYEQYFGPGTRLTVT.

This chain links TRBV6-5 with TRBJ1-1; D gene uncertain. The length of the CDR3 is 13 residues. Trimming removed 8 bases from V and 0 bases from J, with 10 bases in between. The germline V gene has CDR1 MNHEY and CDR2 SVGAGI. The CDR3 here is CASSRPVNTEAFF. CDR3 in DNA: TGTGCCAGCTCGAGGCCCGTGAACACTGAAGCTTTCTTT.

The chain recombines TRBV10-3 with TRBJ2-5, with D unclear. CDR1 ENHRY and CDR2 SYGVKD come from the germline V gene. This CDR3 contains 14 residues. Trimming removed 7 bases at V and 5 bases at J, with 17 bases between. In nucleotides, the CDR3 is TGTGCCATCAAGGCTATAGCCAGCGAGGAGACCCAGTACTTC. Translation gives CAIKAIASEETQYF.

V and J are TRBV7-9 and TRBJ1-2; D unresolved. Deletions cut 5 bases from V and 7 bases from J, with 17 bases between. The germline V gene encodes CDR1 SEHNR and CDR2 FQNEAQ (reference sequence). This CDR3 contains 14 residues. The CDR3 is CASSGAPSGGGYTF. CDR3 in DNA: TGTGCCAGCAGCGGTGCCCCGTCCGGAGGTGGCTACACCTTC.

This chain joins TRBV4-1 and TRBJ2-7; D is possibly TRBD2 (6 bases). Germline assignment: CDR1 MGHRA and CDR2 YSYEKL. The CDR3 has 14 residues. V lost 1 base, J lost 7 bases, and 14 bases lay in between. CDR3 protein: CASSQGSAGWEQYF. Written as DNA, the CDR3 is TGCGCCAGCAGCCAAGGGAGTGCGGGATGGGAGCAGTACTTC.

The CDR3 reads CASSGIQGNGYTF. The DNA of the CDR3 is TGTGCCAGCAGTGGTATCCAGGGGAATGGCTACACCTTC. The chain links TRBV25-1 to TRBJ1-2; tentative D call: TRBD1 (6 bases). The ends were cut back, 4 bases at V and 6 bases at J, with 12 bases in the middle. CDR1 is MGHDK and CDR2 is SYGVNS in the germline V gene. CDR3 length: 13 residues.

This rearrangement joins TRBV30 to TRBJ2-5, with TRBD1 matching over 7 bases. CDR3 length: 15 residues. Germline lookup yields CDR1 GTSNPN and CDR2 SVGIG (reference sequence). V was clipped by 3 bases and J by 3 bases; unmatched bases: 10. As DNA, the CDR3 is TGTGCCTGGAGCGTCCTGGGGACAGAAAAAGAGACCCAGTACTTC. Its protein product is CAWSVLGTEKETQYF.

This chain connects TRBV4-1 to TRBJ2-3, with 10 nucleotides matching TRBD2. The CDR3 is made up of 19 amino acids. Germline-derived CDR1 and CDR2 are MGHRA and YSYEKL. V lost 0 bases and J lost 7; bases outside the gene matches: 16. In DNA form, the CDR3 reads TGCGCCAGCAGCCAAGATCCAGCGGGAGGGCTAACCTGGGGGAATACGCAGTATTTT. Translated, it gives CASSQDPAGGLTWGNTQYF.

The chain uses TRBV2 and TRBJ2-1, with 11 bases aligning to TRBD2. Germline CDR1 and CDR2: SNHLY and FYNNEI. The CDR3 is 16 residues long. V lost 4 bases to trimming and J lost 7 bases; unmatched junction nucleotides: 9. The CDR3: CASSGRLAGSWNEQFF. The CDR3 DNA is TGTGCCAGCAGTGGTCGACTAGCGGGATCTTGGAATGAGCAGTTCTTC. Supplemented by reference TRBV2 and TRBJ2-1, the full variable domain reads EPEVTQTPSHQVTQMGQEVILRCVPISNHLYFYWYRQILGQKVEFLVSFYNNEISEKSEIFDDQFSVERPDGSNFTLKIRSTKLEDSAMYFCASSGRLAGSWNEQFFGPGTRLTVL.

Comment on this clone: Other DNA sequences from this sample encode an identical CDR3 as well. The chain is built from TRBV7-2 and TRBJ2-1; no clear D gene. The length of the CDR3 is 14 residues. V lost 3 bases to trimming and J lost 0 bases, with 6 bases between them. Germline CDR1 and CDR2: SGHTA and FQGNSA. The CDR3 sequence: CASSLGSSYNEQFF. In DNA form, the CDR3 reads TGTGCCAGCAGCTTGGGCAGCTCCTACAATGAGCAGTTCTTC.

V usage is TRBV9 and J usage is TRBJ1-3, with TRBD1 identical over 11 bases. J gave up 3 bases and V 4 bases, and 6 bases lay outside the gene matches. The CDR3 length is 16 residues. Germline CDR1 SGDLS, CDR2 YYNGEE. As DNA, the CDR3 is TGTGCCAGCAGCCCAACGGACAGGGGGCTTGGAAACACCATATATTTT. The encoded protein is CASSPTDRGLGNTIYF.

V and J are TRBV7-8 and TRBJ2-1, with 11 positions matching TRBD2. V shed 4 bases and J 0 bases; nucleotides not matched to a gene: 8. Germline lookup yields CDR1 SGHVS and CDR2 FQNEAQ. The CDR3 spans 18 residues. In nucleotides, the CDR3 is TGTGCCAGCAGCTACGGGACTAGCGGTCTAAGCTCCTACAATGAGCAGTTCTTC. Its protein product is CASSYGTSGLSSYNEQFF. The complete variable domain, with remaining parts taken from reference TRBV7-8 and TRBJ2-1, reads GAGVSQSPRYKVAKRGQDVALRCDPISGHVSLFWYQQALGQGPEFLTYFQNEAQLDKSGLPSDRFFAERPEGSVSTLKIQRTQQEDSAVYLCASSYGTSGLSSYNEQFFGPGTRLTVL.

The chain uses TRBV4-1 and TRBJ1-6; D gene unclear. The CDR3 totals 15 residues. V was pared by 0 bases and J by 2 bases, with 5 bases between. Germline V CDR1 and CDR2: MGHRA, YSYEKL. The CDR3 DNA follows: TGCGCCAGCAGCCAAGATGACACCTATAATTCACCCCTCCACTTT. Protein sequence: CASSQDDTYNSPLHF.

CDR3 coding DNA: TGTGCCAGCATCGACAGGGGCGAGGGGGCTTTCTTT. This codes for CASIDRGEGAFF. V is TRBV6-5 and J is TRBJ1-1; the match to TRBD1 covers 8 bases. V shed 7 bases, J shed 11 bases, and the junction held 9 bases outside the gene matches. CDR3 length equals 12 residues. From germline, CDR1 is MNHEY and CDR2 SVGAGI.

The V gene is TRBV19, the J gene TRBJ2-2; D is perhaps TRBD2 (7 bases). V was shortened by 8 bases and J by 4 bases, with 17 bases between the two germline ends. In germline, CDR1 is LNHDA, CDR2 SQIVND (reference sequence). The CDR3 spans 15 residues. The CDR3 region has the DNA TGTGCCAGTGTCCGGGGGGCAGAGCGCACCGGGGAGCTGTTTTTT. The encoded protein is CASVRGAERTGELFF.

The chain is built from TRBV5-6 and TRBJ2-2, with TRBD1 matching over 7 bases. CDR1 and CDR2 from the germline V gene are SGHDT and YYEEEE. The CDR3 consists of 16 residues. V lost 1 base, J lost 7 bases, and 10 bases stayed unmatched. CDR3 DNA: TGTGCCAGCAGCTTGCTATCTACAGGGGCGAACGGGGAGCTGTTTTTT. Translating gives CASSLLSTGANGELFF.